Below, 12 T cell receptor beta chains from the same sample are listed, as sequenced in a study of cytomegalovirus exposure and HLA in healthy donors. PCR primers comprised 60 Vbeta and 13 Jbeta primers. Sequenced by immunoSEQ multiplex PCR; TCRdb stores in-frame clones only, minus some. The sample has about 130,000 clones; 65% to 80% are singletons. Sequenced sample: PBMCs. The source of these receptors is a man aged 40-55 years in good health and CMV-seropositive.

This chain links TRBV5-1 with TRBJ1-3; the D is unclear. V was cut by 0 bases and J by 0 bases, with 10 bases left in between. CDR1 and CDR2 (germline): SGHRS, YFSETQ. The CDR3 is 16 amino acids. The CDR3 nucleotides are TGCGCCAGCAGCTTGGGGGTCGGAGGCTCTGGAAACACCATATATTTT. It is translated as CASSLGVGGSGNTIYF.

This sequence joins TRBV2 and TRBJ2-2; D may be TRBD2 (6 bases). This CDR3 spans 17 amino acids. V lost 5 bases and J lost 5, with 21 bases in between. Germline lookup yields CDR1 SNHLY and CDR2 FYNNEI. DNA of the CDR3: TGTGCCAGCAGTCCCCCCCTTGGGACTGCTACTACCGGGGAGCTGTTTTTT. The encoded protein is CASSPPLGTATTGELFF. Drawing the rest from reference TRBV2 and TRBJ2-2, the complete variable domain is EPEVTQTPSHQVTQMGQEVILRCVPISNHLYFYWYRQILGQKVEFLVSFYNNEISEKSEIFDDQFSVERPDGSNFTLKIRSTKLEDSAMYFCASSPPLGTATTGELFFGEGSRLTVL.

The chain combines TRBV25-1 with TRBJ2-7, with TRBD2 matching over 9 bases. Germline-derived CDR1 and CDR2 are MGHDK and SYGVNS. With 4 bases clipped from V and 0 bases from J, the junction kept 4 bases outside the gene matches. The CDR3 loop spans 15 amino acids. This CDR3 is CASSGPSGTSYEQYF. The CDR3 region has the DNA TGTGCCAGCAGTGGGCCTAGCGGGACCTCCTACGAGCAGTACTTC.

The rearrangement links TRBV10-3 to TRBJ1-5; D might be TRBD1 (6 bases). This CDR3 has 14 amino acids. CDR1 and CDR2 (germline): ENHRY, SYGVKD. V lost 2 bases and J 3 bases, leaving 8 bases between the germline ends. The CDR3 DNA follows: TGTGCCATCAGTGAGAGACAGGTCAATCAGCCCCAGCATTTT. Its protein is CAISERQVNQPQHF.

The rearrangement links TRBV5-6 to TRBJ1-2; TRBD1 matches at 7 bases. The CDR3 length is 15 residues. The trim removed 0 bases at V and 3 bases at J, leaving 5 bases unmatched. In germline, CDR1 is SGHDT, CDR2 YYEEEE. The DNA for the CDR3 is TGTGCCAGCAGCTTGGATATTCAGGGGGACTATGGCTACACCTTC. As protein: CASSLDIQGDYGYTF.

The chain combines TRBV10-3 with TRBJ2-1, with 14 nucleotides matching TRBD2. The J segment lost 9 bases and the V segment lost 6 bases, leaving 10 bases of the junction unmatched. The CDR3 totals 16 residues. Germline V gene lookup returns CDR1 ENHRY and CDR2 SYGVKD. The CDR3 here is CAISPSWGLAGVEQFF. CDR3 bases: TGTGCCATCAGCCCTTCCTGGGGACTAGCGGGAGTTGAGCAGTTCTTC.

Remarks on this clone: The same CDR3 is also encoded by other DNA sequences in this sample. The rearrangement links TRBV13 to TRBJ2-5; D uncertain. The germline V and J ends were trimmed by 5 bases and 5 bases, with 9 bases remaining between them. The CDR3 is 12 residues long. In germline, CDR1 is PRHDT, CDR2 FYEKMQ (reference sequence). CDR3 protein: CASSPGRETQYF. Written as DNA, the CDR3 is TGTGCCAGCAGCCCCGGTCGGGAGACCCAGTACTTC.

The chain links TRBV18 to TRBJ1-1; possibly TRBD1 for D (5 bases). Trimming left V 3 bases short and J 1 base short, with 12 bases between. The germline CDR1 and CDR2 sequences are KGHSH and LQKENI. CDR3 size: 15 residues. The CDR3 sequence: CASSPVGQGNTEAFF. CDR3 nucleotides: TGTGCCAGCTCACCGGTGGGGCAGGGGAACACTGAAGCTTTCTTT.

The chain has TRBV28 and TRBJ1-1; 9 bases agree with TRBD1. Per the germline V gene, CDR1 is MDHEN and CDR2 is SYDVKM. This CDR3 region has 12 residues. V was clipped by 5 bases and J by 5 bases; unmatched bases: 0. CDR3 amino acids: CASSGQGTEAFF. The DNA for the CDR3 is TGTGCCAGCAGTGGACAGGGGACTGAAGCTTTCTTT.

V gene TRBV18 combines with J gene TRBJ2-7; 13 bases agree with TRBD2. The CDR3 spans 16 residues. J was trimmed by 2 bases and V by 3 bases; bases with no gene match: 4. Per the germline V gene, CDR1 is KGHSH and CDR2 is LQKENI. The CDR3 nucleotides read TGTGCCAGCTCACCCGGGACTAGCGGGACTGCCTACGAGCAGTACTTC. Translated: CASSPGTSGTAYEQYF.

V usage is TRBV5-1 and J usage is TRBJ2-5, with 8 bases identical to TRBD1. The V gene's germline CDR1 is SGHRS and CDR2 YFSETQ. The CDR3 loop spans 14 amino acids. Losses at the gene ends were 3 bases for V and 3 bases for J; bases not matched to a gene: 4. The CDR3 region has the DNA TGCGCCAGCAGCTCCGGACAGGGAAAAGAGACCCAGTACTTC. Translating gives CASSSGQGKETQYF.

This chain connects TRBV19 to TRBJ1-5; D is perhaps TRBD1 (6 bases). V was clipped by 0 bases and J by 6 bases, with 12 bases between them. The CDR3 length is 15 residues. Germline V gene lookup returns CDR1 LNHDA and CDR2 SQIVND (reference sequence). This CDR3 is CASSIDPRGGQPQHF. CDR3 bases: TGTGCCAGTAGTATAGACCCCAGGGGTGGTCAGCCCCAGCATTTT.